This is a list of T cell receptor beta chains from one sample in a study of T-cell reconstitution after alpha-beta-depleted transplantation in children. TCRdb analysed the PCR reads with MiXCR anew, one entry per CDR3 protein. The data contain about 90,000 distinct CDR3 sequences, 15% to 17% of them singletons. The sequenced sample was PBMCs, mostly from graft donor cells, obtained 180 days after TCRalphabeta/CD19-depleted stem cell transplant. Source of these receptors: a male patient between 2 and 10 years old who had a stem cell transplant for acute lymphoblastic leukemia, so the T cells may come from the graft donor. The CDR3 runs from the conserved cysteine through the conserved F or W. Fields, in order: D gene, V gene, J gene, clone size, CDR3 DNA, CDR3 protein. D genes are given only for firm matches. Clone size appears in some rows only: once, few, many, or a class for an expanded clone.

>-|TRBV4-2|TRBJ2-5|-
TGTGCCAGCAGCCAAGGGACTAATGAAGAGACCCAGTACTTC
CASSQGTNEETQYF
>-|TRBV5-5|TRBJ1-5|-
TGTGCCAGCAGCTTGGTGGGGGCTCAGGGCAATCAGCCCCAGCATTTT
CASSLVGAQGNQPQHF
>-|TRBV15|TRBJ2-1|many
TGTGCCACCAGCAGAGATCAGGTCAGGCTGCGGGAGCAGTTCTTC
CATSRDQVRLREQFF
>-|TRBV11-2|TRBJ1-6|-
TGTGCCAGCAGCTTATTCCTGAGGGCGGGTAATTCACCCCTCCACTTT
CASSLFLRAGNSPLHF
>-|TRBV5-1|TRBJ2-2|-
TGCGCCAGCAGCTTGGTGGGTGGCGTCACCGGGGAGCTGTTTTTT
CASSLVGGVTGELFF
>TRBD1|TRBV27|TRBJ1-5|-
TGTGCCAGCAGTTTATCGGTGGACAGGGGAATGCGGCCCCAGCATTTT
CASSLSVDRGMRPQHF
>-|TRBV19|TRBJ2-1|few
TGTGCCAGTAGTACCCTATACAAGAATGAGCAGTTCTTC
CASSTLYKNEQFF
>-|TRBV15|TRBJ2-7|-
TGTGCCACCAGCAGAGATGGACCGGCCGACACCCTATCCTACGAGCAGTACTTC
CATSRDGPADTLSYEQYF
>-|TRBV11-2|TRBJ2-4|few
TGTGCCAGCAGCGTCGGACAGACACTAGCCAAAAACATTCAGTACTTC
CASSVGQTLAKNIQYF
>-|TRBV6-1|TRBJ1-2|few
TGTGCCAGCAGTACCTTCGACGGAAACTATGGCTACACCTTC
CASSTFDGNYGYTF
>-|TRBV4-1|TRBJ2-7|-
TGCGCCAGCAGCCAAGAGGGGGGACCCCTGGGGGACGAGCAGTACTTC
CASSQEGGPLGDEQYF
>-|TRBV5-1|TRBJ2-3|few
TGCGCCAGCAGCTTGCTCTATCCTAGCACAGATACGCAGTATTTT
CASSLLYPSTDTQYF
>-|TRBV18|TRBJ2-5|many
TGTGCCAGCTCACCGGGACACATGAGGGAGACCCAGTACTTC
CASSPGHMRETQYF
>-|TRBV10-3|TRBJ1-4|few
TGTGCCATCAGTGAGGGGGAGAGTGAAAAACTGTTTTTT
CAISEGESEKLFF
>-|TRBV10-3|TRBJ1-1|-
TGTGCCATCAGTGGCGGCAGTGGAGCTTTCTTT
CAISGGSGAFF
>TRBD2|TRBV20-1|TRBJ2-3|-
TGCAGTGCTAGAGGAGCGGGAGGGTTAACTAGCACAGATACGCAGTATTTT
CSARGAGGLTSTDTQYF
>-|TRBV3-1|TRBJ1-1|-
TGTGCCAGCAGCCAGATGCCCTCCGGGAACACTGAAGCTTTCTTT
CASSQMPSGNTEAFF
>TRBD2|TRBV7-8|TRBJ2-7|-
TGTGCCAGCAGCTCGACTAGCGGGGGGTACGAGCAGTACTTC
CASSSTSGGYEQYF
>-|TRBV29-1|TRBJ1-2|-
TGCAGCGTGGGGGGCTTCGGTGCCTATGGCTACACCTTC
CSVGGFGAYGYTF
>-|TRBV14|TRBJ2-1|-
TGTGCCAGCAGCCAAGACGAGGTTAGTGAGCAGTTCTTC
CASSQDEVSEQFF
>-|TRBV6-1|TRBJ1-5|few
TGTGCCAGCAGCAAGGGACGGAAACCCAATAGCAATCAGCCCCAGCATTTT
CASSKGRKPNSNQPQHF
>TRBD1|TRBV13|TRBJ2-7|few
TGTGCCAGCAGCCTGGGACAGGCTCCCTACGAGCAGTACTTC
CASSLGQAPYEQYF
>-|TRBV6-1|TRBJ2-7|-
TGTGCCAGCAGCCCCCGGCCCGAGCAGGGGTACGAGCAGTACTTC
CASSPRPEQGYEQYF
>-|TRBV5-1|TRBJ1-4|-
TGCGCCACCCGTGGGACGGGTTCTCCTAATGAAAAACTGTTTTTT
CATRGTGSPNEKLFF
>-|TRBV27|TRBJ2-7|-
TGTGCCAGCAGTTGGGGGTATGACTACGGGCAGTACTTC
CASSWGYDYGQYF
>-|TRBV7-9|TRBJ2-7|few
TGTGCCAGCAGCCCGCAGGAGCGAACAAGCTCCTACGAGCAGTACTTC
CASSPQERTSSYEQYF
>TRBD1|TRBV29-1|TRBJ2-1|few
TGCAGCGTTGAAGGAGACCCCCCTTCGACAGGGAGCTCCTACAATGAGCAGTTCTTC
CSVEGDPPSTGSSYNEQFF
>-|TRBV2|TRBJ2-3|-
TGTGCCAGCAGTGAAGCCGGGTCCACAGATACGCAGTATTTT
CASSEAGSTDTQYF
>TRBD2|TRBV4-3|TRBJ2-7|few
TGCGCCAGCAGCCGGGGTTCGTGGCGGGAGGGCCTCGAGCAGTACTTC
CASSRGSWREGLEQYF
>-|TRBV20-1|TRBJ2-1|few
TGCAGTGCCCCGGGGGTCTCCTACAATGAGCAGTTCTTC
CSAPGVSYNEQFF
>TRBD1|TRBV7-9|TRBJ2-1|few
TGTGCCAGCAGGCCTACAGGGGACAATGAGCAGTTCTTC
CASRPTGDNEQFF
>TRBD1|TRBV19|TRBJ2-5|-
TGTGCCAGTACAAGCCAGGGGGCTTGGGAGACCCAGTACTTC
CASTSQGAWETQYF
>-|TRBV29-1|TRBJ1-1|many
TGCAGCGTGGCCCAGGGCGGTGGGACTGAAGCTTTCTTT
CSVAQGGGTEAFF
>TRBD2|TRBV28|TRBJ2-7|-
TGTGCCAGCACCTGGACTAGCGGGACCTACGAGCAGCACTTC
CASTWTSGTYEQHF
>-|TRBV28|TRBJ2-1|-
TGTGCCAGCAGGACCTCTCAGGGGTACAATGAGCAGTTCTTC
CASRTSQGYNEQFF
>TRBD2|TRBV15|TRBJ2-1|few
TGTGCCACCAGCAAGGGAATTTATAGCGGGGCGTTATACAATGAGCAGTTCTTC
CATSKGIYSGALYNEQFF
>-|TRBV29-1|TRBJ1-2|few
TGCAGCGTTAACCCGGGGGTAAACCCTAACTATGGCTACACCTTC
CSVNPGVNPNYGYTF
>-|TRBV4-3|TRBJ1-1|few
TGCGCCAGCAGCCAAGAGAAGCCTTTAAACACTGAAGCTTTCTTT
CASSQEKPLNTEAFF
>TRBD1|TRBV12-3/TRBV12-4|TRBJ1-5|-
TGTGCCAGCAGTTGGGGAAGTGGGACAGAGAGCAATCAGCCCCAGCATTTT
CASSWGSGTESNQPQHF
>TRBD1|TRBV29-1|TRBJ1-2|-
TGCAGCGTTGGAGGAGGACAGGGCGGCCTCTACACCTTC
CSVGGGQGGLYTF
>-|TRBV5-1|TRBJ2-7|few
TGCGCCAGCAGCTTGGAGGGATTCGAGCAGTACTTC
CASSLEGFEQYF
>TRBD1|TRBV6-2/TRBV6-3|TRBJ1-5|few
TGTGCCAGCAGTTACCCGGACAGGGGGCGCGTGGGTCAGCCCCAGCATTTT
CASSYPDRGRVGQPQHF
>-|TRBV4-1|TRBJ2-1|-
TGCGCCAGCAGCCAAGAAAAGATTATCTCCTACAATGAGCAGTTCTTC
CASSQEKIISYNEQFF
>TRBD2|TRBV5-6|TRBJ2-2|few
TGTGCCAGCAGCTTGGGACTAGCGGCTAACACCGGGGAGCTGTTTTTT
CASSLGLAANTGELFF
>-|TRBV27|TRBJ2-3|-
TGTGCCACTACAGGGAGCACAGATACGCAGTATTTT
CATTGSTDTQYF
>TRBD1|TRBV29-1|TRBJ2-5|many
TGCAGCGTTCCGGGACAGTCGGAGACCCAGTACTTC
CSVPGQSETQYF
>TRBD2|TRBV10-3|TRBJ2-3|many
TGTGCCATCAGCTTCCTAGCGGGGGCAGGGGATACGCAGTATTTT
CAISFLAGAGDTQYF
>TRBD2|TRBV20-1|TRBJ2-2|-
TGCAGTGCTGCCGGCGGGGGGCTGCACCCCGGGGAGCTGTTTTTT
CSAAGGGLHPGELFF
>TRBD1|TRBV6-2/TRBV6-3|TRBJ2-7|once
TGTGCCAGCAGCATGGGACAGGGGGCCACCTACGAGCAGTACTTC
CASSMGQGATYEQYF